The source of this T cell receptor (beta chain) is a study of cytomegalovirus exposure and HLA in healthy donors. The PCR was carried out with 60 Vbeta primers and 13 Jbeta primers. Sequencing used immunoSEQ multiplex PCR; TCRdb keeps in-frame clones, though not all of them. The top ten hold 4.5% to 6% of the sample, which has about 180,000 clones, 80% seen once. Germline V gene data show CDR1 as LNHDA and CDR2 as SQIVND (reference sequence). The V end lost 8 bases, the J end lost 2 bases, and 13 bases lay between the germline ends. The CDR3 spans 15 residues. Material for sequencing was PBMCs. The gene calls are TRBV19 and TRBJ2-6; possible D gene TRBD2, 5 bases. This TCR was sampled from a man aged 40-55 years in good health and CMV-seronegative. CDR3 sequence reads: CASSWAGAGANVLTF. CDR3 in DNA: TGTGCCAGTTCCTGGGCCGGGGCTGGGGCCAACGTCCTGACTTTC.